This paragraph reports one TCR beta chain. As yet, its antigen is unknown. This entry is derived from a study of T cells in localized non-small cell lung cancer. The repertoire was sequenced with immunoSEQ multiplex PCR; TCRdb's copy has only in-frame clones and lacks some. Here the sample spans approximately 1,200 clones, roughly 25% being singletons. The CDR3 contains 15 residues. Germline CDR1 reads SGHNT; CDR2 reads YENEEA. The V gene lost 5 bases and the J gene lost 1 base, with 12 bases spanning the gap. Regarding the study as a whole: Appearing in adjacent lung were a median around 60 of the top 100 tumor clones. Longer overall survival accompanied higher blood T cell density. Sequencing, confined to only one tumor region, leaves heterogeneity possible.

The clonotype comes from a woman aged 40 to 75 with stage I squamous cell lung carcinoma. The chain has TRBV11-3 and TRBJ1-5; no clear D gene. Specimen: normal lung tissue next to the tumor, collected before any cancer treatment. The CDR3 is CASSLGPLSNQPQHF. The CDR3 DNA reads as TGTGCCAGCAGCCTCGGGCCTCTGAGCAATCAGCCCCAGCATTTT.